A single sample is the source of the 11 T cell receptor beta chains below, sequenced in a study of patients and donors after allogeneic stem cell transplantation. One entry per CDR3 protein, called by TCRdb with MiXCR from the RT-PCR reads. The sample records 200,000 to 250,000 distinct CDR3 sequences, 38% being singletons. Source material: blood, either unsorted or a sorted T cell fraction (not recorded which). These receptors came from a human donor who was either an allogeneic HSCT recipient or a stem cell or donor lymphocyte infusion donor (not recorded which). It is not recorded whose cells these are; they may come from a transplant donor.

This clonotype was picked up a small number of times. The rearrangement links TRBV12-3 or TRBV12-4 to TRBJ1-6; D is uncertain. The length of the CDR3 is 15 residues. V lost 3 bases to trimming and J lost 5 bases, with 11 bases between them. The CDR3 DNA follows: TGTGCCAGCAGTTTCGCCGCCTTTGATAATTCACCCCTCCACTTT. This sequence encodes CASSFAAFDNSPLHF.

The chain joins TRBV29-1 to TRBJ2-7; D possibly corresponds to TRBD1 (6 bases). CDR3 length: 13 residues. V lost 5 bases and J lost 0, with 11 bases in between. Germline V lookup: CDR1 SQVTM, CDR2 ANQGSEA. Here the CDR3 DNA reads TGCAGCGTTAAGACAGGTAGCTCCTACGAGCAGTACTTC. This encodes CSVKTGSSYEQYF.

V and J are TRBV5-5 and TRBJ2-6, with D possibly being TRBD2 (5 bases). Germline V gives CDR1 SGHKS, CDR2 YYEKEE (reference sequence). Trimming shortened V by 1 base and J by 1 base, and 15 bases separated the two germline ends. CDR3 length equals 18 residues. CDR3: CASSLFGVRLSGANVLTF. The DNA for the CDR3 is TGTGCCAGCAGCTTGTTCGGGGTGAGGCTTTCTGGGGCCAACGTCCTGACTTTC.

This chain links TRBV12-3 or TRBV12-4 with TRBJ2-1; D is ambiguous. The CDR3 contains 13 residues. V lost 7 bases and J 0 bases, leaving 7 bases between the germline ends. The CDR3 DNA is TGTGCCAGCACGTCGAGCTCCTACAATGAGCAGTTCTTC. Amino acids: CASTSSSYNEQFF.

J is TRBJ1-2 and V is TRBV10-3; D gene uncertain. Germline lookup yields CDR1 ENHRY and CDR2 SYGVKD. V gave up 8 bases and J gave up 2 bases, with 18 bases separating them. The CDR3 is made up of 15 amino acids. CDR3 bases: TGTGCCATCGCGAGGGAAAGTCGATCGAACTATGGCTACACCTTC. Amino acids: CAIARESRSNYGYTF.

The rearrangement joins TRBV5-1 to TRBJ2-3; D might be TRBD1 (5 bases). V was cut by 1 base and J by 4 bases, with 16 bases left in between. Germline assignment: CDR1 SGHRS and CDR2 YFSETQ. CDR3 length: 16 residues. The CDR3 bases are TGCGCCAGCAGCTTGAGGGGCCCGGCCCAGGCAGATACGCAGTATTTT. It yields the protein CASSLRGPAQADTQYF. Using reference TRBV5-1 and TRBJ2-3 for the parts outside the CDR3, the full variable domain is KAGVTQTPRYLIKTRGQQVTLSCSPISGHRSVSWYQQTPGQGLQFLFEYFSETQRNKGNFPGRFSGRQFSNSRSEMNVSTLELGDSALYLCASSLRGPAQADTQYFGPGTRLTVL.

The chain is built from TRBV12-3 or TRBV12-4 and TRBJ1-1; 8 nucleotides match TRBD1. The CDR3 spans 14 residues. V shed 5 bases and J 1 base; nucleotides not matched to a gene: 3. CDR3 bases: TGTGCCAGCAGTGACAGGGGTAAGAACACTGAAGCTTTCTTT. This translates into CASSDRGKNTEAFF.

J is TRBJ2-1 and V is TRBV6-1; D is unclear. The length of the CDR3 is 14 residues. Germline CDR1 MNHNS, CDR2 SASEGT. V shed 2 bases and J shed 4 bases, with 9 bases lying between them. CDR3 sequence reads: CASSEIAAYNEQFF. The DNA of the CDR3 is TGTGCCAGCAGTGAAATTGCGGCTTACAATGAGCAGTTCTTC.

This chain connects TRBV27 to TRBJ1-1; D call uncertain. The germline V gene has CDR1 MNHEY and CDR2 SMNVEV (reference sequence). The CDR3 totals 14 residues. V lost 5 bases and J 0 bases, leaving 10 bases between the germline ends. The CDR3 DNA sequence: TGTGCCAGCAGTCGCGACCCCCTGAACACTGAAGCTTTCTTT. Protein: CASSRDPLNTEAFF.

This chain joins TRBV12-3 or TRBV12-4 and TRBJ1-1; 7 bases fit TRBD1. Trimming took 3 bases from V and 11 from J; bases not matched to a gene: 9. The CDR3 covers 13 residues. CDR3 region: CASSLDRRGVAFF. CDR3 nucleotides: TGTGCCAGCAGTTTGGACAGGCGGGGAGTGGCTTTCTTT.

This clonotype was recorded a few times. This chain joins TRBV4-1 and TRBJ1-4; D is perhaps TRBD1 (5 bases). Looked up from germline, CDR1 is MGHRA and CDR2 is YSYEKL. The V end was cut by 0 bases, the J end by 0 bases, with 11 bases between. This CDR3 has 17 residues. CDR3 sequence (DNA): TGCGCCAGCAGCCAAGAGGGGACTTATGCAACTAATGAAAAACTGTTTTTT. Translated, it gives CASSQEGTYATNEKLFF.